The T cell receptor beta chain described here comes from a study of blood T cell repertoires in COVID-19. Across the whole study: COVID-19 samples collected from the United States, Italy and Spain covered acute and convalescent phases. Sources were T cells, B-cell-depleted T cells, or PBMCs; the material itself was cDNA or gDNA.

Germline CDR1 is SGHNT and CDR2 is YYREEE (reference sequence). V was clipped by 4 bases and J by 4 bases, with 26 bases between them. CDR3 length: 18 residues. In the authors' workflow: The authors estimated nucleated cell counts from reference gene primer amplification. Sequencing used immunoSEQ multiplex PCR; TCRdb keeps in-frame clones, though not all of them. V, J and clone size are those of that table, while D and trimming were read from the DNA. Counted here are 130,000 to 150,000 clones, about four fifths occurring once; the ten biggest clones make up around 3.8%. In this sample, this clone turned up a few times.

This clonotype originated in a man in his 70s who had recovered from COVID-19. The sequenced sample was peripheral blood. The chain uses TRBV5-4 and TRBJ1-1, with D maybe TRBD1 (6 bases). CDR3 in amino acids: CASSPGGGAGLFGTEAFF. In DNA, the CDR3 is TGTGCCAGCAGCCCGGGAGGGGGGGCAGGGCTGTTTGGCACTGAAGCTTTCTTT.